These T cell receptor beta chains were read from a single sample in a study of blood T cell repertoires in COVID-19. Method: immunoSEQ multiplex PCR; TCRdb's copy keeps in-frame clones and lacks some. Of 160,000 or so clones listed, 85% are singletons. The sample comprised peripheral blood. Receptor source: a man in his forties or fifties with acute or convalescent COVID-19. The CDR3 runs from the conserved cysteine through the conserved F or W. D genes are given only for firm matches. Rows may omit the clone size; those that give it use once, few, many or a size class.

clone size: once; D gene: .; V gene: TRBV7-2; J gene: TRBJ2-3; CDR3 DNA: TGTGCCAGCAGCCCGGCGGCCCCTAATACGCAGTATTTT; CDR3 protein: CASSPAAPNTQYF
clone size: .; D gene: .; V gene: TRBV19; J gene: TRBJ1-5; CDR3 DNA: TGTGCCAGTAGTATAGATCAGGCAGGGGCCAGCAATCAGCCCCAGCATTTT; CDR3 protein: CASSIDQAGASNQPQHF
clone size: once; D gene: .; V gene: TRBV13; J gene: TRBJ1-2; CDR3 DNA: TGTGCCAGCAGCTTAGTCGGCAGGGCTGACTATGGCTACACCTTC; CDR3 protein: CASSLVGRADYGYTF
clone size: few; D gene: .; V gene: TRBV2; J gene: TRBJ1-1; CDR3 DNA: TGTGCCAGCAGTGAATGGGGGGGCACTGAAGCTTTCTTT; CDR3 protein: CASSEWGGTEAFF
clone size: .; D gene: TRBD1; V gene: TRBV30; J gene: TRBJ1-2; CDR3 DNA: TGTGCCTGGAGTTCAACGGGACAGGGAGTTGGCTACACCTTC; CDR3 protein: CAWSSTGQGVGYTF
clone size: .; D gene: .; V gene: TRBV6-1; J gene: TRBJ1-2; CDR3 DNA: TGTGCCAGCAGTGAACCGGGAAGGATGGCCGGGGGCTATGGCTACACCTTC; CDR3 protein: CASSEPGRMAGGYGYTF
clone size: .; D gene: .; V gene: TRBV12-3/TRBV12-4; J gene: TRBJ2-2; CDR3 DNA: TGTGCCAGCAGTCCAGAGAACACCGGGGAGCTGTTTTTT; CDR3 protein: CASSPENTGELFF
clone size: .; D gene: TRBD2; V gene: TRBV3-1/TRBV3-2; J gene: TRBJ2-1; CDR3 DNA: TGTGCCAGCAGCCGGGACATCTCATCCGGGACTAGCGGGGGGAATGAGCAGTTCTTC; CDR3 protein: CASSRDISSGTSGGNEQFF
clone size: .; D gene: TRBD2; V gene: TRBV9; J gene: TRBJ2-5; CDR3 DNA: TGTGCCAGCAGCCCCGGGGCAAGCGGGGGGGCCCTAGAGACCCAGTACTTC; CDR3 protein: CASSPGASGGALETQYF
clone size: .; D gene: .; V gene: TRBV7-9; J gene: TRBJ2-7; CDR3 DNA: TGTGCCAGCAGCATAGGGACTCTGGAGCAGTACTTC; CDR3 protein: CASSIGTLEQYF
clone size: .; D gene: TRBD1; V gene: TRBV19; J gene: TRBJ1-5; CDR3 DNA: TGTGCCAGTAGTATAACGACAGGGGCTCAGCCCCAGCATTTT; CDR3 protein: CASSITTGAQPQHF
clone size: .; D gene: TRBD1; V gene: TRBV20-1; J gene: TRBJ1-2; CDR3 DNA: TGCAGTGCAACGACAGGGACTGGCTACACCTTC; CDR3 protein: CSATTGTGYTF
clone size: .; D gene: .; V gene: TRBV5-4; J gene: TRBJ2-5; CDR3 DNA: TGTGCCAGCAGCTTACCGGGAACCCAAGAGACCCAGTACTTC; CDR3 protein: CASSLPGTQETQYF
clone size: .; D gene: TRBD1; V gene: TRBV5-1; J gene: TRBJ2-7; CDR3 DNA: TGCGCCAGCAGCTTGGATCCTTCCGGGACAGGGGGCGAGCAGTACTTC; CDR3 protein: CASSLDPSGTGGEQYF
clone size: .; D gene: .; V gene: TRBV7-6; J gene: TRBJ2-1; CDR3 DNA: TGTGCCAGCAGCTTCTGGCCGGGACTCTCTCTGGAGGAGCAGTTCTTC; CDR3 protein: CASSFWPGLSLEEQFF
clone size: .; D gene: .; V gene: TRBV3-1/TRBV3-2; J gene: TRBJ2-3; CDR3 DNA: TGTGCCAGCAGCCAGTATGTCAGGGGGGGCACAGATACGCAGTATTTT; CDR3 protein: CASSQYVRGGTDTQYF
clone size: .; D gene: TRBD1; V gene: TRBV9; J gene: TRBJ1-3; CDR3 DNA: TGTGCCAGCAGCGTTTTTACAGGGGGCGAGGGAAACACCATATATTTT; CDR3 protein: CASSVFTGGEGNTIYF
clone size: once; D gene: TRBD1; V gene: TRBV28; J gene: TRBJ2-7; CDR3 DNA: TGTGCCAGCAGTTCCGACAGGGACGAGCAGTACTTC; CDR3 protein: CASSSDRDEQYF
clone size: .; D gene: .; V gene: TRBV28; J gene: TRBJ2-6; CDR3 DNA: TGTGCCAGCAGTTTAGACAGCTCTGGGGCCAACGTCCTGACTTTC; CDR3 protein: CASSLDSSGANVLTF
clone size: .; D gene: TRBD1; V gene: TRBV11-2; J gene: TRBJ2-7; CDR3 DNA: TGTGCCAGCAGCTTGGGACAGGGGATCTACGAGCAGTACTTC; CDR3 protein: CASSLGQGIYEQYF
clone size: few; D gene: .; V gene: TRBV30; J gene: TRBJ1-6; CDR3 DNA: TGTGCCCACGGGGGAGATAATTCACCCCTCCACTTT; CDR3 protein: CAHGGDNSPLHF
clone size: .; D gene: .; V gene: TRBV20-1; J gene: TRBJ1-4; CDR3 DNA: TGCAGTGCTCAGGATAATGAAAAACTGTTTTTT; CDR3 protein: CSAQDNEKLFF
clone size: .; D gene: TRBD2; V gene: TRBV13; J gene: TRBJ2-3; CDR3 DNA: TGTGCCAGCAGCTTAGAGGCTAGCGGGGGGGCCGGAATAACGCAGTATTTT; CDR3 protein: CASSLEASGGAGITQYF
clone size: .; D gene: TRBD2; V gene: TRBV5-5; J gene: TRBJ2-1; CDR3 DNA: TGTGCCAGCAGCTACGGACGGACTAGCGGCTCCAATGAGCAGTTCTTC; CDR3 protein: CASSYGRTSGSNEQFF
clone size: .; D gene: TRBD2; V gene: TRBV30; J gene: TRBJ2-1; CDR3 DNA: TGTGCCTGGAGTGTACAGGTAGCGGGGGGGCCTAATAGTTGGAATGAGCAGTTCTTC; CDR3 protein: CAWSVQVAGGPNSWNEQFF
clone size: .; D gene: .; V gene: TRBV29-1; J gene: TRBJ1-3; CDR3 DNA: TGCAGCGTTCTCTCCTACTCGCGTGGCAGGGCCGGAAACACCATATATTTT; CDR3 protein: CSVLSYSRGRAGNTIYF
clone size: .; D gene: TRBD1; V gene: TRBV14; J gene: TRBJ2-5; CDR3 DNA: TGTGCCAGCAGCCCCTTGGGACAGCAATTGGAGACCCAGTACTTC; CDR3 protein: CASSPLGQQLETQYF
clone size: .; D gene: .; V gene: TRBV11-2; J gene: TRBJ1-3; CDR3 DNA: TGTGCCAGCAGCCCCTACGGGGGAAGAAACACCATATATTTT; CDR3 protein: CASSPYGGRNTIYF
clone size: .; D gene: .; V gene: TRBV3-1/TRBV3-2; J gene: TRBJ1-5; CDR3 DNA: TGTGCCAGCAGTTCCCAGGGTTGGAATCAGCCCCAGCATTTT; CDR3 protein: CASSSQGWNQPQHF
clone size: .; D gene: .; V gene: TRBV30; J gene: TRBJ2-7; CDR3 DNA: TGTGCCTGGGGTGAGAACTACGAGCAGTACTTC; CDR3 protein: CAWGENYEQYF
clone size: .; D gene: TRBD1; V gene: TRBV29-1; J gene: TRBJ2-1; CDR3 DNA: TGCAGCGTTGAAGGGATGGGGACAGCCTATAATGAGCAGTTCTTC; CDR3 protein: CSVEGMGTAYNEQFF
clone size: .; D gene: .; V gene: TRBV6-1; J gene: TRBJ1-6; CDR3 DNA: TGTGCCAGCAGTGAATGGGGTACAGGGAAAGCTAGCTCCTATAATTCACCCCTCCACTTT; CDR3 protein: CASSEWGTGKASSYNSPLHF
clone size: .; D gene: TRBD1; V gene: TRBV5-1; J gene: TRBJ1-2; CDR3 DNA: TGCGCCAGCAGCTTTCAGGGGGAGCTTATCTATGGCTACACCTTC; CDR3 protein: CASSFQGELIYGYTF
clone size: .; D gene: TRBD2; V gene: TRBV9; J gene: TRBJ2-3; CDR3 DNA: TGTGCCAGCAGCGCCGGGGGGGCCTGGGATACGCAGTATTTT; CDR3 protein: CASSAGGAWDTQYF
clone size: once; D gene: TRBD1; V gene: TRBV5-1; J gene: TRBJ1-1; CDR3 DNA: TGCGCCAGCAGCTCAGAGGGGGCAGTACAAGCTTTCTTT; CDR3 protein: CASSSEGAVQAFF
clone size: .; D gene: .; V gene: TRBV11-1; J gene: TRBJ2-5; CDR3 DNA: TGTGCCAGCAGCTTAGAGAGGGGGGGGGAGACCCAGTACTTC; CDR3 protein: CASSLERGGETQYF
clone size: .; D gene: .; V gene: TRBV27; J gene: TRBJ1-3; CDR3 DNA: TGTGCCAGCAGTTTGTCATTCTCTGGAAACACCATATATTTT; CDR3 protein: CASSLSFSGNTIYF
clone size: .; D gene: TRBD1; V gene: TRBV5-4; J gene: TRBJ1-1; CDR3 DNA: TGTGCCAGCAGCTCACCCGGGACAGGGATGAACACTGAAGCTTTCTTT; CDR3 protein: CASSSPGTGMNTEAFF
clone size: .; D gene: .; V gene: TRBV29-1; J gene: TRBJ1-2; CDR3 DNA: TGCAGCGTTCCCCTTAGGGAGGGGGTCACCCATAGTGGCTACACCTTC; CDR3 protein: CSVPLREGVTHSGYTF
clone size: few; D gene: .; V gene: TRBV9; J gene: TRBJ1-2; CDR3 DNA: TGTGCCAGCAGCGTAGGTGGGGGGGACTATGGCTACACCTTC; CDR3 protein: CASSVGGGDYGYTF
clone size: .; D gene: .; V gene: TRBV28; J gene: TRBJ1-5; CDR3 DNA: TGTGCCAGCAGTTTACGTGGAGTAAGCAATCAGCCCCAGCATTTT; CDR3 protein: CASSLRGVSNQPQHF
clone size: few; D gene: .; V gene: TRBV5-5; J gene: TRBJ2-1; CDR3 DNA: TGTGCCAGCAGCGCAGGGAGGTGGTACAATGAGCAGTTCTTC; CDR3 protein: CASSAGRWYNEQFF
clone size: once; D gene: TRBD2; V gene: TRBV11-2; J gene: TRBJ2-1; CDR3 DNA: TGTGCCAGCACCATTAGGACTAGCGGAAACAATGAGCAGTTCTTC; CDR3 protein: CASTIRTSGNNEQFF
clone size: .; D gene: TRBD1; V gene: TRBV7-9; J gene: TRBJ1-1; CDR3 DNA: TGTGCCAGCAGCCCCCGGACAGGCCAGGCCACTGAAGCTTTCTTT; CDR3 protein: CASSPRTGQATEAFF
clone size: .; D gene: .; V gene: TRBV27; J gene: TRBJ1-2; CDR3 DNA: TGTGCCAGCAGTTCGACAGCTTTGAACTATGGCTACACCTTC; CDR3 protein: CASSSTALNYGYTF
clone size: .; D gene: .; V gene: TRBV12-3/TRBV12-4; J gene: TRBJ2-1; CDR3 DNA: TGTGCCAGCAGTTGGGGGGTAGGGAATGAGCAGTTCTTC; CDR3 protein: CASSWGVGNEQFF
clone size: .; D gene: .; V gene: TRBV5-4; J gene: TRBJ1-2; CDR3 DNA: TGTGCCAGCAGCTCACAGGAAACCCTTGGTGGCTACACCTTC; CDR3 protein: CASSSQETLGGYTF
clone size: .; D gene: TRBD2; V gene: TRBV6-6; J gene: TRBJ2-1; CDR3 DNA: TGTGCCAGCAGTTACTCGACTAGCGGCAGGATTGGGGAGCAGTTCTTC; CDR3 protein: CASSYSTSGRIGEQFF
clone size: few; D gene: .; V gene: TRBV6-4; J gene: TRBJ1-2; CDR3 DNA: TGTGCCAGCAGTGACGGTCACGGTGAAATGTATGGCTACACCTTC; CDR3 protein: CASSDGHGEMYGYTF
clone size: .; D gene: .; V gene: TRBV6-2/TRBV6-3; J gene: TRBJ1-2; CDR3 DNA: TGTGCCAGCAGTTACGGGGCAGGCGTTTATGGCTACACCTTC; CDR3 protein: CASSYGAGVYGYTF
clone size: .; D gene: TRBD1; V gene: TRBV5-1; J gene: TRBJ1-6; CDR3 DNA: TGCGCCAGCAGCTGGGGGACAGAATCTAATTCACCCCTCCACTTT; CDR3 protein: CASSWGTESNSPLHF
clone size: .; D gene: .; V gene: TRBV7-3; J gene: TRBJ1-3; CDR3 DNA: TGTGCCAGCAGCACTCGACAGGACACCATATATTTT; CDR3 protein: CASSTRQDTIYF
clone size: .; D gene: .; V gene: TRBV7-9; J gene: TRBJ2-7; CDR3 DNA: TGTGCCAGCAGTTCACCCCCTGACGGGGTCTACGAGCAGTACTTC; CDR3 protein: CASSSPPDGVYEQYF
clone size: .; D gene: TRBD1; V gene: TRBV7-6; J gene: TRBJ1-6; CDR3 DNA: TGTGCCAGCAGCTCCACGGGACAGTGGGATTCACCCCTCCACTTT; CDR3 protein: CASSSTGQWDSPLHF
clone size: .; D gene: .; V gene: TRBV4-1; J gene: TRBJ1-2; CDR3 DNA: TGCGCCAGCAGCCAAGATGTCGGGATTTTCTATGGCTACACCTTC; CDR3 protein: CASSQDVGIFYGYTF
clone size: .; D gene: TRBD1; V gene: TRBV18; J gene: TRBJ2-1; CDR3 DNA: TGTGCCAGCTCACTCCTGGCGGACAGGGGTAAGCATGAGCAGTTCTTC; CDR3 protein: CASSLLADRGKHEQFF
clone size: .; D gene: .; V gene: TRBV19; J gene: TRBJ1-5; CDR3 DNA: TGTGCCAGTAGCACAGGGCCCGGTCAGCCCCAGCATTTT; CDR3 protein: CASSTGPGQPQHF
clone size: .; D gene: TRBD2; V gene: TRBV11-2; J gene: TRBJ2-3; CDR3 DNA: TGTGCCAGCAGCCCTCGGACTAGCGGGGGGGCCCGGGGAGATACGCAGTATTTT; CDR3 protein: CASSPRTSGGARGDTQYF
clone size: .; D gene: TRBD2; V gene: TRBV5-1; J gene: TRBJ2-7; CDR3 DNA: TGCGCCAGCAGCTTGGATACTAGCGGGGAAAAACAGTACTTC; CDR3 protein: CASSLDTSGEKQYF
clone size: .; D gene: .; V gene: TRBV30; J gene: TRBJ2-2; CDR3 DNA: TGTGCCTGGAGTCAAACAGGGTCCGGGGAGCTGTTTTTT; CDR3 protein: CAWSQTGSGELFF